This T cell receptor beta chain originates from a study of regulatory T cells in long-lasting Graves disease. iRepertoire HTBI primers and Arm-PCR of CDR3 regions built TCR beta libraries. TCRdb processed the multiplex PCR reads anew with MiXCR; each CDR3 protein has one entry. This sample yields about 540,000 distinct CDR3 sequences, of which less than 15% are seen a single time; roughly 10% belongs to the top ten. This clonotype has only a few counts. The germline V gene has CDR1 SGHRS and CDR2 YFSETQ. V was cut by 0 bases and J by 1 base, with 14 bases left in between. The CDR3 is 18 residues long. Described time point: newly diagnosed GD, antithyroid drugs for less than 3 months. Scientists built the TCR library using RNA that was extracted from PBMCs. The same sample was also used in a study of T cells in Graves' hyperthyroidism and ophthalmopathy.

The sequencing here drew on peripheral blood mononuclear cells (PBMCs), taken at new diagnosis, from a patient treated with antithyroid drugs. The TCR originated in a man aged 25 to 40 with Graves disease. The rearrangement uses TRBV5-1 and TRBJ2-6; TRBD1 might be the D (5 bases). The CDR3 bases are TGCGCCAGCAGCTTGGCGGCAGGGTTGGGTTCTGGGGCCAACGTCCTGACTTTC. Protein product: CASSLAAGLGSGANVLTF.